What follows describes a single TCR beta chain. Its antigen is undetermined. This sample is part of a study of T cell responses to AZD1222 COVID-19 vaccine. Study context: Pooled samples include second doses given at about 4 or 12 weeks. The study's findings and limits: Targeting of unmutated variant regions was reportedly seen in nearly half of spike-specific TCRs. Repertoires were collected only later (after the peak T cell response had occurred). Spike-spanning, vaccine-associated CD4 TCRs were dominant at 160-218 and 743-854.

The method was immunoSEQ multiplex PCR; TCRdb's version includes in-frame clones alone and lacks a portion of them. The data contain approximately 150,000 clones, 90% to 95% of them seen just once; the ten biggest clones take up more than 1.3%. The V gene's germline CDR1 is SEHNR and CDR2 FQNEAQ (reference sequence). The ends were cut back, 1 base at V and 2 bases at J, with 12 bases in the middle. CDR3 length: 16 amino acids. This specimen consisted of peripheral blood, obtained on day 0 of AZD1222 vaccination. The gene calls are TRBV7-9 and TRBJ1-3; TRBD1 is a possible D gene (5 bases). This clonotype was obtained from an adult in good health. This CDR3 is CASSLDPPGTGNTIYF. CDR3 in DNA: TGTGCCAGCAGCTTAGATCCACCAGGGACTGGAAACACCATATATTTT.